Below are 5 T cell receptor beta chains sequenced from a single sample in a study of regulatory T cells in long-lasting Graves disease. Time point of the sample: persistent/refractory GD, antithyroid drugs over 5 years with positive TRAb. Scientists built the TCR library using RNA that was extracted from PBMCs. CDR3 regions were amplified by Arm-PCR using iRepertoire HTBI primers to build TCR beta libraries. TCRdb ran MiXCR on the multiplex PCR reads and lists one entry per CDR3 protein. The data hold 300,000 to 500,000 distinct CDR3 sequences, with roughly 20% observed a single time. The sequences come from peripheral blood mononuclear cells (PBMCs), collected when the disease was refractory, from a patient treated with antithyroid drugs. Receptors originate from a female donor with Graves disease.

This clonotype showed up just a few times. The chain employs TRBV5-1 and TRBJ2-2; tentatively, D is TRBD2 (5 bases). The CDR3 spans 16 residues. The germline gives CDR1 SGHRS, CDR2 YFSETQ. The V and J ends lost 3 bases and 10 bases respectively, with 22 bases between them. The chain's CDR3 is CASSSIPGSGVTELFF. CDR3 bases: TGCGCCAGCAGCTCAATTCCTGGGAGCGGAGTCACGGAGCTGTTTTTT.

The chain has TRBV10-3 and TRBJ2-7, with D hard to call. Trimming stripped 8 bases from V and 6 bases from J, with 11 bases between. CDR1 is ENHRY and CDR2 is SYGVKD in the germline V gene. The CDR3 has 11 amino acids. The CDR3 loop reads CAIRADREQYF. CDR3 DNA: TGTGCCATCCGGGCAGACCGCGAGCAGTACTTC.

This clonotype has at least ten counts. The V and J genes are TRBV12-5 and TRBJ2-7, with 9 nucleotides matching TRBD2. Looked up from germline, CDR1 is LGHNT and CDR2 is FRNRAP. This CDR3 contains 14 residues. After removal of 7 bases from V and 4 bases from J, the junction contained 8 bases not matched to a gene. The CDR3 sequence: CASALDLAGYEQYF. CDR3 sequence (DNA): TGTGCTAGTGCCTTGGATCTAGCGGGATACGAGCAGTACTTC.

This chain links TRBV10-3 with TRBJ2-2, with 9 bases identical to TRBD2. CDR1 and CDR2 from the germline V gene are ENHRY and SYGVKD. The CDR3 is 19 amino acids. The J segment lost 3 bases and the V segment lost 4 bases, leaving 15 bases of the junction unmatched. The CDR3 DNA follows: TGTGCCATCAGTGGAGGCGGGGGGGAAGAGCGGGAGTACACCGGGGAGCTGTTTTTT. It yields the protein CAISGGGGEEREYTGELFF.

In its sample, this clonotype was seen a few times. The CDR3 end shows no conserved phenylalanine or tryptophan, and so a read error is likely. The CDR3 DNA sequence: TGTGCCAGCAGTTCGACTAGCGGGACCACAGAGACCCAGTACCTC. This translates into CASSSTSGTTETQYL. The chain is built from TRBV6-9 and TRBJ2-5; TRBD2 agrees at 11 bases. Germline V gives CDR1 MNHGY, CDR2 SVAAGI. V lost 4 bases, J lost 4 bases, and 5 bases stayed unmatched. CDR3 size: 15 residues.